Given below is one TCR beta chain in context. These data come from a study of technical replicates of blood from several donors. This table comes from immunoSEQ multiplex PCR, and its TCRdb copy is limited to in-frame clones, with some not included. The sample has under 90,000 clones, nearly 98% seen once. V gave up 5 bases and J gave up 2 bases, with 12 bases separating them. The germline V gene has CDR1 MNHNY and CDR2 SVGAGI (reference sequence). This CDR3 has 15 residues. The chain carries TRBV6-6 and TRBJ2-2, with D possibly TRBD2 on 5 matching bases. The sequencing sample was made of T cells isolated from PBMCs. The source of this sequence is a human donor in good health. The CDR3 bases are TGTGCCAGCAGTAAGGACTTTATCAACACCGGGGAGCTGTTTTTT. Amino acids: CASSKDFINTGELFF.